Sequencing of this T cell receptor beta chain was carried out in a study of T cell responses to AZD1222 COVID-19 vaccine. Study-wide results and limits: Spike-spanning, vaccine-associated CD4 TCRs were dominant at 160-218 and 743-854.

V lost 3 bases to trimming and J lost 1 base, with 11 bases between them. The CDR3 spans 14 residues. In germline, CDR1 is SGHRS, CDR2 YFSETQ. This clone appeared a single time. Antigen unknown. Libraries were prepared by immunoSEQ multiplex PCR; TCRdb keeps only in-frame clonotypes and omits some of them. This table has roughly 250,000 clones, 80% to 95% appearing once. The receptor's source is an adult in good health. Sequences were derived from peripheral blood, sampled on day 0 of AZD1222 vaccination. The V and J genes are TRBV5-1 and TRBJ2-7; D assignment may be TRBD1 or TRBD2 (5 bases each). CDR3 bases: TGCGCCAGCAGCTCGGGGCCCGGGTCCTACGAGCAGTACTTC. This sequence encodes CASSSGPGSYEQYF.